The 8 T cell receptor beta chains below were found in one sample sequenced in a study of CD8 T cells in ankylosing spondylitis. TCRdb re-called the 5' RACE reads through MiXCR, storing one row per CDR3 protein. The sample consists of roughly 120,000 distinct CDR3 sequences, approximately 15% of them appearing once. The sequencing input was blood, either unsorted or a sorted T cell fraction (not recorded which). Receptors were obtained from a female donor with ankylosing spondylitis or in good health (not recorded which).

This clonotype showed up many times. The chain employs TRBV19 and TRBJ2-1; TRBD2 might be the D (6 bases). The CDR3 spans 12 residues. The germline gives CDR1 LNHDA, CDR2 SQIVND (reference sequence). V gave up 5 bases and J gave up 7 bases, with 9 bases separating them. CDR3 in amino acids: CASSLGRNEQFF. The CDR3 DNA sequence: TGTGCCAGTAGTTTGGGGAGGAATGAGCAGTTCTTC.

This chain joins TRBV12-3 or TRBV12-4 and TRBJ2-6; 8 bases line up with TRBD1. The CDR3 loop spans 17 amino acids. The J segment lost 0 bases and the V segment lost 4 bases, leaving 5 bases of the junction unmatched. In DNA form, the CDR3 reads TGTGCCAGCAGTTACGGACAGGGAACCTCTGGGGCCAACGTCCTGACTTTC. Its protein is CASSYGQGTSGANVLTF.

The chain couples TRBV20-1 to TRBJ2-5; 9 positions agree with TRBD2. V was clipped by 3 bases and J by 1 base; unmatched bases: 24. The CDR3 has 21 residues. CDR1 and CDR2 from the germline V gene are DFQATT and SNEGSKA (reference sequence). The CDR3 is CSASKPKPNRVASGIQETQYF. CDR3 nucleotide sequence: TGCAGTGCTAGTAAGCCGAAACCAAACAGGGTAGCTAGCGGGATCCAAGAGACCCAGTACTTC.

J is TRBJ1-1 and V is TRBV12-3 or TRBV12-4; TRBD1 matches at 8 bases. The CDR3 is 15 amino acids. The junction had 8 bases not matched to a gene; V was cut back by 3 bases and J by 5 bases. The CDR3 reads CASSLAGGAGTEAFF. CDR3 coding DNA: TGTGCCAGCAGTTTGGCAGGGGGCGCGGGGACTGAAGCTTTCTTT.

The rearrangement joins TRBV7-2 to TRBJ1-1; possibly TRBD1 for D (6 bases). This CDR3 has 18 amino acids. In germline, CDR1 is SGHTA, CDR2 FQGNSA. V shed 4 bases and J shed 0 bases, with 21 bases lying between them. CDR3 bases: TGTGCCAGCAGCTCCCTAGGGGGGGCAGGAGGTATGAACACTGAAGCTTTCTTT. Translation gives CASSSLGGAGGMNTEAFF.

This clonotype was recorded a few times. The CDR3 region is CASSLEGGAGEAFF. As DNA, the CDR3 is TGCGCCAGCAGCTTGGAGGGGGGGGCTGGTGAAGCTTTCTTT. This chain connects TRBV5-1 to TRBJ1-1; a weak D match, TRBD1 (6 bases). The CDR3 has 14 residues. V lost 0 bases, J lost 7 bases, and 13 bases lay in between. Germline lookup yields CDR1 SGHRS and CDR2 YFSETQ.

This CDR3 reads CASRGGTGHQPQHF. For the CDR3, the DNA is TGTGCCAGCAGGGGAGGGACAGGGCATCAGCCCCAGCATTTT. The genes are TRBV2 and TRBJ1-5, with 9 nucleotides matching TRBD1. Germline values: CDR1 SNHLY, CDR2 FYNNEI. V was pared by 6 bases and J by 5 bases, with 5 bases of the junction left unmatched. This CDR3 has 14 amino acids.

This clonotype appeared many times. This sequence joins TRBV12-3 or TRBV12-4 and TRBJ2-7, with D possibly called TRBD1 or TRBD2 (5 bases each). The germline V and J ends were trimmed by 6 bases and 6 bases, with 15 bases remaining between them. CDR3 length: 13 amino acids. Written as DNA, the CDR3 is TGTGCCAGCAGCCAGGGACGGGCGATCGAGCAGTACTTC. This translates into CASSQGRAIEQYF.